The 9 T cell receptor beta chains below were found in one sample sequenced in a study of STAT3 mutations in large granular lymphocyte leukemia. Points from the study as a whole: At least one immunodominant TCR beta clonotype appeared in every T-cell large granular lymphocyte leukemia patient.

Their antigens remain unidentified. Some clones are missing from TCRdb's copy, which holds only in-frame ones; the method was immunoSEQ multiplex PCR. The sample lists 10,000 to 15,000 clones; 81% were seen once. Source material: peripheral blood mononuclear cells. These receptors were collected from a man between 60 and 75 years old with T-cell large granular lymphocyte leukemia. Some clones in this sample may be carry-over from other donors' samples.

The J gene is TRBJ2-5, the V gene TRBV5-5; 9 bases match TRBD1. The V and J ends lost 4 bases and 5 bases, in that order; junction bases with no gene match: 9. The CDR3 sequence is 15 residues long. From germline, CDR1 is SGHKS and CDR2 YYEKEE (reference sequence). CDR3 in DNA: TGTGCCAGCAGCCCCCCGGGACAGGGCGGCGAGACCCAGTACTTC. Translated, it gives CASSPPGQGGETQYF. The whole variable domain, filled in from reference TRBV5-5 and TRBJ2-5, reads DAGVTQSPTHLIKTRGQQVTLRCSPISGHKSVSWYQQVLGQGPQFIFQYYEKEERGRGNFPDRFSARQFPNYSSELNVNALLLGDSALYLCASSPPGQGGETQYFGPGTRLLVL.

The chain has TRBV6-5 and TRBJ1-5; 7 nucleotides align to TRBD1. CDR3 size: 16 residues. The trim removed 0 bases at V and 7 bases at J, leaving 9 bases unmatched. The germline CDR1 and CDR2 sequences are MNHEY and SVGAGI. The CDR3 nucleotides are TGTGCCAGCAGTTACTCGGCTACAGGGGCGGGACAGCCCCAGCATTTT. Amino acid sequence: CASSYSATGAGQPQHF.

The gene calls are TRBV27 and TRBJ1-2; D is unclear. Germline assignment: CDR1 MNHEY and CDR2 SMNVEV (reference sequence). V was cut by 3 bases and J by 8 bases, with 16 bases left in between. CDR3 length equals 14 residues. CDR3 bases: TGTGCCAGCAGTTTGCGCGCTGGAGGTCGCGGCTACACCTTC. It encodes CASSLRAGGRGYTF.

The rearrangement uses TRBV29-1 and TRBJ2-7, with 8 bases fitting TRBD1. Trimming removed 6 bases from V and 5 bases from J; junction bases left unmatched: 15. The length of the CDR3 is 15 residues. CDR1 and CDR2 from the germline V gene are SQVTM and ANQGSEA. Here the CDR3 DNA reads TGCAGCGTGGGGCTCGAGACAGGGGTTTCCCACGAGCAGTACTTC. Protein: CSVGLETGVSHEQYF.

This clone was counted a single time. CDR3 nucleotides: TGTGCTAGTGGTTTAGGGGGTTGGACTGAAGCTTTCTTT. This translates into CASGLGGWTEAFF. The V and J genes are TRBV12-5 and TRBJ1-1; possible D gene TRBD1, 6 bases. The CDR3 is 13 residues long. Between the trimmed V and J ends, which lost 3 bases and 5 bases, there was a span of 10 bases. Germline V gene data show CDR1 as LGHNT and CDR2 as FRNRAP. Supplemented by reference TRBV12-5 and TRBJ1-1, the full variable domain reads DARVTQTPRHKVTEMGQEVTMRCQPILGHNTVFWYRQTMMQGLELLAYFRNRAPLDDSGMPKDRFSAEMPDATLATLKIQPSEPRDSAVYFCASGLGGWTEAFFGQGTRLTVV.

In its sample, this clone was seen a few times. CDR3: CASSQGRTSYEQYF. The CDR3, as DNA: TGTGCCAGCAGCCAAGGCAGAACTTCCTACGAGCAGTACTTC. This chain links TRBV4-2 with TRBJ2-7, with D uncertain. The CDR3 spans 14 residues. The germline CDR1 and CDR2 sequences are LGHNA and YNFKEQ. The germline V and J ends were trimmed by 1 base and 1 base, with 8 bases remaining between them.

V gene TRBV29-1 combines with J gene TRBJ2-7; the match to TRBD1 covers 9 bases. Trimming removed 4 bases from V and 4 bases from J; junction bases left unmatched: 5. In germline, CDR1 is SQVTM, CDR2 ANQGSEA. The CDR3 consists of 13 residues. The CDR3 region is CSVGQGGFYEQYF. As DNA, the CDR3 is TGCAGCGTTGGACAGGGGGGCTTTTACGAGCAGTACTTC.

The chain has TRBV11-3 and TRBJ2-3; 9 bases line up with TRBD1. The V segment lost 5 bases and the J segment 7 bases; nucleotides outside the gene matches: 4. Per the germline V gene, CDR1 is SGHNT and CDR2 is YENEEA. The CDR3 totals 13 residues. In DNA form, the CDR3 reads TGTGCCAGCAGCCGGGACAGGGCCCATACGCAGTATTTT. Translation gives CASSRDRAHTQYF.

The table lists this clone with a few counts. The CDR3 sequence: CSVRTGGQPQHF. In nucleotides, the CDR3 is TGCAGCGTTAGGACAGGGGGGCAGCCCCAGCATTTT. This rearrangement joins TRBV29-1 to TRBJ1-5, with TRBD1 matching 10 bases. The CDR3 is 12 amino acids. Germline V gives CDR1 SQVTM, CDR2 ANQGSEA. V shed 5 bases, J shed 7 bases, and the junction held 2 bases outside the gene matches.